Shown below are 18 T cell receptor beta chains from a single sample sequenced in a study of cytomegalovirus exposure and HLA in healthy donors. Sequencing was performed with immunoSEQ multiplex PCR; in TCRdb, only in-frame clones are kept and a portion is missing. The table shows roughly 120,000 clones, with roughly 88% occurring only once. The sequenced sample was PBMCs. Source of these receptors: a woman between 18 and 29 years old in good health and CMV-seropositive.

J is TRBJ1-6 and V is TRBV4-1; no clear D gene. With 0 bases removed from V and 7 bases from J, the gap between germline ends came to 16 bases. The CDR3 consists of 17 residues. Germline CDR1 is MGHRA and CDR2 is YSYEKL. The CDR3 spells CASSQDRKPSRNSPLHF. The DNA of the CDR3 is TGCGCCAGCAGCCAAGATCGAAAACCGTCTAGGAATTCACCCCTCCACTTT.

The chain recombines TRBV19 with TRBJ1-5; 10 bases match TRBD1. The CDR3 runs to 16 residues. CDR1 and CDR2 (germline): LNHDA, SQIVND (reference sequence). The trim removed 7 bases at V and 1 base at J, leaving 7 bases unmatched. The CDR3 DNA reads TGTGCCAGTATGGGGACAGGGGTCGCGAGCAATCAGCCCCAGCATTTT. Amino acid sequence: CASMGTGVASNQPQHF.

The gene calls are TRBV29-1 and TRBJ1-2; D is uncertain. Germline-derived CDR1 and CDR2 are SQVTM and ANQGSEA. The CDR3 runs 10 residues. V was cut by 7 bases and J by 6 bases, with 9 bases left in between. The CDR3 DNA reads TGCAGCGGAATGGGAGATGGCTACACCTTC. Residues: CSGMGDGYTF.

The chain couples TRBV4-3 to TRBJ2-2; 10 bases line up with TRBD2. The V gene's germline CDR1 is LGHNA and CDR2 YSLEER. The CDR3 is 18 amino acids. After removal of 0 bases from V and 5 bases from J, the junction contained 9 bases not matched to a gene. The CDR3 is CASSQDSLAGAVTGELFF. In DNA, the CDR3 is TGCGCCAGCAGCCAAGATTCCCTAGCGGGAGCGGTAACCGGGGAGCTGTTTTTT.

This chain joins TRBV6-6 and TRBJ2-5; D gene uncertain. The V and J ends lost 2 bases and 0 bases respectively, with 10 bases between them. The CDR3 consists of 15 residues. Germline values: CDR1 MNHNY, CDR2 SVGAGI (reference sequence). Written as DNA, the CDR3 is TGTGCCAGCAGTTACACCATACAGAACCAAGAGACCCAGTACTTC. This sequence encodes CASSYTIQNQETQYF.

In DNA form, the CDR3 reads TGTGCCAGCAGCTTGGACCGCAGCAGGGGAAACACCATATATTTT. This gives the protein CASSLDRSRGNTIYF. The gene calls are TRBV5-8 and TRBJ1-3; D is unresolved. V was cut by 0 bases and J by 4 bases, with 11 bases left in between. The CDR3 is 15 amino acids. Germline-derived CDR1 and CDR2 are SGHTS and YDEGEE.

The DNA for the CDR3 is TGTGCCAGCAGCGTAGCTATCAGGAGGACTCGTGGGTATGAAGGCTACACCTTC. Protein: CASSVAIRRTRGYEGYTF. The chain combines TRBV9 with TRBJ1-2; D not certain. V lost 0 bases to trimming and J lost 8 bases, with 26 bases between them. Germline V gene data show CDR1 as SGDLS and CDR2 as YYNGEE. This CDR3 comprises 18 residues.

The sample holds one count of this clone. The CDR3 here is CASSLFQGRTEAFF. The DNA for the CDR3 is TGTGCCAGCAGCTTATTCCAGGGTCGGACTGAAGCTTTCTTT. V usage is TRBV13 and J usage is TRBJ1-1; D perhaps matches TRBD1 (5 bases). Germline assignment: CDR1 PRHDT and CDR2 FYEKMQ (reference sequence). The CDR3 is 14 amino acids. The V end lost 2 bases, the J end lost 5 bases, and 12 bases lay between the germline ends.

The chain combines TRBV6-6 with TRBJ2-7, with D perhaps TRBD2 (5 bases). CDR3 length: 12 residues. In germline, CDR1 is MNHNY, CDR2 SVGAGI (reference sequence). The germline V and J ends were trimmed by 2 bases and 5 bases, with 7 bases remaining between them. CDR3 in DNA: TGTGCCAGCAGTTACGTGGGAGACGAGCAGTACTTC. Translation gives CASSYVGDEQYF.

The J gene is TRBJ1-1, the V gene TRBV6-5; 9 nucleotides align to TRBD1. J gave up 0 bases and V 6 bases, and 5 bases lay outside the gene matches. Looked up from germline, CDR1 is MNHEY and CDR2 is SVGAGI. The CDR3 totals 15 residues. The CDR3 protein is CASSTGGSMNTEAFF. The CDR3, as DNA: TGTGCCAGCAGCACAGGGGGCTCGATGAACACTGAAGCTTTCTTT.

This clone occurred once. The V call is TRBV4-2, the J call TRBJ2-5, with D maybe TRBD2 (5 bases). CDR3 length equals 15 residues. V dropped 0 bases and J dropped 4 bases, with 12 bases sitting between them. The germline CDR1 and CDR2 sequences are LGHNA and YNFKEQ. The CDR3 region is CASSQEPGDGETQYF. Here the CDR3 DNA reads TGTGCCAGCAGCCAAGAGCCCGGGGATGGAGAGACCCAGTACTTC.

The J gene is TRBJ1-2, the V gene TRBV19; maybe TRBD1 (6 bases). From germline, CDR1 is LNHDA and CDR2 SQIVND (reference sequence). V lost 7 bases to trimming and J lost 9 bases, with 30 bases between them. The CDR3 has 17 amino acids. The CDR3 protein is CASTRGGGLKGLMSYTF. The CDR3 nucleotides are TGTGCCAGTACCCGGGGCGGGGGCTTAAAAGGGCTGATGAGCTACACCTTC.

The CDR3 protein is CASSSNQGSGNTIYF. CDR3 sequence (DNA): TGTGCCAGCAGCTCCAATCAGGGCTCTGGAAACACCATATATTTT. The J gene is TRBJ1-3, the V gene TRBV7-6; maybe TRBD1 (5 bases). Germline-derived CDR1 and CDR2 are SGHVS and FNYEAQ. V lost 4 bases and J 0 bases, leaving 10 bases between the germline ends. The CDR3 is 15 residues long.

V is TRBV9 and J is TRBJ2-3; D is unresolved. V gave up 0 bases and J gave up 2 bases, with 19 bases separating them. Germline V CDR1 and CDR2: SGDLS, YYNGEE. The CDR3 has 18 amino acids. The CDR3 DNA is TGTGCCAGCAGCGTAGACCAAGGAGCGCGCCCGAACACAGATACGCAGTATTTT. This codes for CASSVDQGARPNTDTQYF.

The DNA for the CDR3 is TGTGCCAGCAATCCTCTAGCGGACCTTAAAGTCTACGAGCAGTACTTC. The encoded protein is CASNPLADLKVYEQYF. This chain links TRBV2 with TRBJ2-7, with TRBD2 identical over 7 bases. Per the germline V gene, CDR1 is SNHLY and CDR2 is FYNNEI. This CDR3 has 16 amino acids. J was trimmed by 3 bases and V by 7 bases; bases with no gene match: 15. The entire variable domain, with the rest obtained from reference TRBV2 and TRBJ2-7, is as follows: EPEVTQTPSHQVTQMGQEVILRCVPISNHLYFYWYRQILGQKVEFLVSFYNNEISEKSEIFDDQFSVERPDGSNFTLKIRSTKLEDSAMYFCASNPLADLKVYEQYFGPGTRLTVT.

This chain joins TRBV29-1 and TRBJ1-5, with 8 positions matching TRBD1. Per the germline V gene, CDR1 is SQVTM and CDR2 is ANQGSEA. The CDR3 has 13 amino acids. Unmatched junction bases numbered 8, after V lost 6 bases and J lost 7 bases. The CDR3 region is CSVSGQGGQPQHF. CDR3 DNA: TGCAGCGTCTCTGGACAGGGAGGACAGCCCCAGCATTTT.

This clone appeared a single time. The chain couples TRBV19 to TRBJ1-5, with TRBD1 identical over 7 bases. This CDR3 contains 17 residues. Looked up from germline, CDR1 is LNHDA and CDR2 is SQIVND (reference sequence). V shed 5 bases and J 1 base; nucleotides not matched to a gene: 11. CDR3 amino acids: CASSVTGAPESNQPQHF. Written as DNA, the CDR3 is TGTGCCAGTAGTGTCACAGGGGCCCCGGAAAGCAATCAGCCCCAGCATTTT.

The chain has TRBV30 and TRBJ2-7; D gene unclear. Germline V CDR1 and CDR2: GTSNPN, SVGIG (reference sequence). Trimming removed 3 bases at V and 3 bases at J, with 6 bases between. The CDR3 covers 11 residues. The chain's CDR3 is CAWSDIYEQYF. CDR3 bases: TGTGCCTGGAGCGACATCTACGAGCAGTACTTC.